This T cell receptor beta chain comes out of a study of blood T cells in healthy people across ages. Points from the study as a whole: Diversity was higher, and naive CD4+ cells more numerous, in long-lived donors than in aged donors.

About this clonotype: What it binds is unknown. A much more abundant neighbour one base away suggests this may be a read error.

This CDR3 is built from 15 residues. Germline CDR1 reads SGHRS; CDR2 reads YFSETQ. Healthy Caucasian individuals from Russia aged 6 to 90 were enrolled as donors. The authors ran a second PCR of about 6 to 11 cycles using a sample-barcoded 5' primer and a J-beta primer mix. Each CDR3 protein gets one entry after TCRdb re-called the 5' RACE reads with MiXCR. The table records approximately 690,000 distinct CDR3 sequences, approximately 40% of them present only once. The specimen sequenced was blood. This receptor was identified in a man older than 75 in good health. This chain uses TRBV5-1 with TRBJ2-1, with D unclear. CDR3 coding DNA: TGCGCCGGCAGCACGAGGTTGAGCTCCTACAATGAGCAGTTCTTC. It specifies CAGSTRLSSYNEQFF. Full variable domain (rest looked up from reference TRBV5-1 and TRBJ2-1): KAGVTQTPRYLIKTRGQQVTLSCSPISGHRSVSWYQQTPGQGLQFLFEYFSETQRNKGNFPGRFSGRQFSNSRSEMNVSTLELGDSALYLCAGSTRLSSYNEQFFGPGTRLTVL.